The 4 T cell receptor beta chains below were found in one sample sequenced in a study of shared clonotypes between healthy human individuals. Produced via immunoSEQ multiplex PCR; TCRdb's table is partial and in-frame only. The table lists over 2 million clones, 85% to 95% of them singletons. The sample taken for sequencing was naive CD4+ T cells from PBMCs. The subset: CD45RA+ positively selected. These receptors all come from a man aged 18 to 29 in good health. Some clones in this sample may be carry-over from other donors' samples.

V and J are TRBV7-7 and TRBJ2-1, with 9 bases aligning to TRBD2. J gave up 10 bases and V 2 bases, and 3 bases lay outside the gene matches. Germline CDR1 SSHAT, CDR2 FNYEAQ (reference sequence). The CDR3 sequence is 13 residues long. DNA for the CDR3: TGTGCCAGCAGCTTACAAGCGGGAGGCGAGCAGTTCTTC. It is translated as CASSLQAGGEQFF. Using reference TRBV7-7 and TRBJ2-1 for the parts outside the CDR3, the full variable domain is GAGVSQSPRYKVTKRGQDVTLRCDPISSHATLYWYQQALGQGPEFLTYFNYEAQPDKSGLPSDRFSAERPEGSISTLTIQRTEQRDSAMYRCASSLQAGGEQFFGPGTRLTVL.

CDR3 DNA sequence: TGCGCCAGCAGCTTAGTCCCCTCGGGGTATGGCTACACCTTC. The encoded protein is CASSLVPSGYGYTF. The chain combines TRBV5-1 with TRBJ1-2; D remains ambiguous. CDR3 length: 14 residues. From germline, CDR1 is SGHRS and CDR2 YFSETQ. V was pared by 2 bases and J by 5 bases, with 13 bases between.

V is TRBV6-1 and J is TRBJ1-6, with 7 nucleotides matching TRBD1. Germline V gives CDR1 MNHNS, CDR2 SASEGT. V lost 1 base to trimming and J lost 7 bases; unmatched junction nucleotides: 4. This CDR3 is 15 amino acids long. CDR3 coding DNA: TGTGCCAGCAGTGAAGTGACAGGGAGAAATTCACCCCTCCACTTT. It codes for CASSEVTGRNSPLHF.

The V call is TRBV5-1, the J call TRBJ2-7; 8 nucleotides line up with TRBD1. The V and J ends lost 5 bases and 5 bases, in that order; junction bases with no gene match: 6. The CDR3 covers 13 residues. Germline-derived CDR1 and CDR2 are SGHRS and YFSETQ. CDR3 nucleotides: TGCGCCAGCAGACCAGCAGGGGGCCACGAGCAGTACTTC. It yields the protein CASRPAGGHEQYF.